This T cell receptor (beta chain) was obtained from a study of blood T cell repertoires in COVID-19 (dated by TCRdb to the early 2020s). A note on the overall study: Collaborator samples came from the United States, Italy and Spain and covered acute and convalescent phases of COVID-19. The material from the prospective study consisted of cDNA or gDNA derived from T cells, B-cell-depleted T cells, or PBMCs. Subjects who had been exposed to COVID-19, were actively infected with it, or had recovered from it provided the deeply sampled blood TCRbeta repertoires that made up the dataset. The repertoires were released in a freely available public database meant as a resource for research on the immune response to SARS-CoV-2. Samples came from the ongoing ImmuneRACE study (first 160 participants) plus 1,254 subjects from 6 global collaborators. A de-identified subject ID, COVID-19 status, age in years and sex were almost always included in the sample metadata. Where available, HLA class I and class II types were obtained from metadata supplied by the sample provider rather than from assay-based typing. Results the study describes overall, beyond this receptor: The quantity of clinical and demographic metadata differed by source and by participant and was supplied without curation.

V loses 4 bases of germline sequence and J loses 3 bases, and the interval between the two ends is 13 bases. Including cysteine and phenylalanine, the CDR3 has 14 amino acids. CDR3 DNA only is kept here, 42 bases in frame from base 1. The germline V gene provides CDR1 SGDLS and CDR2 YYNGEE. In the case of this clone: Its target antigen remains unknown. Nothing much larger sits one base from this clone, and base qualities are not available.

Whole blood was collected in K2EDTA tubes by collaborating institutions according to the institutions' own protocols. Collaborator samples were shipped for TCRbeta analysis as frozen whole blood, isolated PBMCs, or DNA extracted from either sample type. The immunoSEQ Assay, a bias-controlled multiplex PCR, was used to amplify TCRbeta CDR3 regions from genomic DNA. The authors' pipeline ran thus. The number of nucleated cells in each sample was estimated by amplification of reference gene primers within the assay. To quantify the absolute abundance of each unique TCRbeta CDR3 rearrangement, sequence reads were collapsed and filtered. For each sample, productive Simpson clonality was calculated as the square root of Simpson's diversity index over productive rearrangements. As stored in TCRdb, this immuneACCESS dataset retains in-frame rearrangements with V and J assigned. A fraction of the clones does not appear; measured against another copy, unresolved V genes explain less than half of the discrepancy, and the remainder lacks a known reason. V and J calls and clone size are as listed in that table; D and trimming were resolved from the DNA. The sample has around 230,000 clones on record, roughly nine tenths of them singletons. Around 0.7% of the sample comes from the top ten.

This TCR was recovered from a man in his forties with acute or convalescent COVID-19. The sequenced material came from peripheral blood. The chain couples TRBV9 to TRBJ1-2, with the D gene not confidently named. CDR3 reads: CASSSVGSYYGYTF. The sequenced DNA is TGTGCCAGCAGCTCAGTCGGGTCGTACTATGGCTACACCTTC.